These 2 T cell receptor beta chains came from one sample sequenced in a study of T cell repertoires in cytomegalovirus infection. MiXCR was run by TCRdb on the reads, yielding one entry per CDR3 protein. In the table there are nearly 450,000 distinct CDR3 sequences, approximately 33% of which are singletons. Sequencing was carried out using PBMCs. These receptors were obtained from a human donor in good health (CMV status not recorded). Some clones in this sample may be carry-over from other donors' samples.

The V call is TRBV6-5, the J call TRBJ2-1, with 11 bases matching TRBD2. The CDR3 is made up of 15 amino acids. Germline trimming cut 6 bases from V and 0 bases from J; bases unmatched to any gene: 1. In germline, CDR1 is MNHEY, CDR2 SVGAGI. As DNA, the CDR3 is TGTGCCAGCAGACTAGCGGGGGTCTCCTACAATGAGCAGTTCTTC. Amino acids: CASRLAGVSYNEQFF.

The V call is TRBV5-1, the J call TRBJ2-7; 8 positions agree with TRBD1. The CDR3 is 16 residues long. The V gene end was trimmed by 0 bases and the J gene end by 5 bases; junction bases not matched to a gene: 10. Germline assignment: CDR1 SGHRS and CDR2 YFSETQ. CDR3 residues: CASSLEGGRGHDEQYF. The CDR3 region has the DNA TGCGCCAGCAGCTTGGAGGGGGGCAGGGGGCACGACGAGCAGTACTTC.